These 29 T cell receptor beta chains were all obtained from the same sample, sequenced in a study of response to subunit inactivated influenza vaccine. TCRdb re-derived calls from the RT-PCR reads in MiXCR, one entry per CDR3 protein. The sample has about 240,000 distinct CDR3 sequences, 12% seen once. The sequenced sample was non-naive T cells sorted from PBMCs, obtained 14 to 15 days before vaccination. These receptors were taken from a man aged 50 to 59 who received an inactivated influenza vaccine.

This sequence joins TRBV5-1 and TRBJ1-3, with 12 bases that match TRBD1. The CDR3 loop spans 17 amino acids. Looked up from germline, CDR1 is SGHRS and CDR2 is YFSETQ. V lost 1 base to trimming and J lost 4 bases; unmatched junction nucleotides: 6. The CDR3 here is CASSLTGQGAQGNTIYF. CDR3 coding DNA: TGCGCCAGCAGCTTGACGGGACAGGGGGCGCAGGGAAACACCATATATTTT. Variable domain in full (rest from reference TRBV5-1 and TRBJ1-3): KAGVTQTPRYLIKTRGQQVTLSCSPISGHRSVSWYQQTPGQGLQFLFEYFSETQRNKGNFPGRFSGRQFSNSRSEMNVSTLELGDSALYLCASSLTGQGAQGNTIYFGEGSWLTVV.

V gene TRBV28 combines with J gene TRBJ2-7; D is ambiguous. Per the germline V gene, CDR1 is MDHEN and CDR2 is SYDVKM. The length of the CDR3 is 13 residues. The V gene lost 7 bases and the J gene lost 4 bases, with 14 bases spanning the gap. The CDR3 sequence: CASNLGVGYEQYF. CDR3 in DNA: TGTGCCAGCAACTTGGGCGTGGGGTACGAGCAGTACTTC.

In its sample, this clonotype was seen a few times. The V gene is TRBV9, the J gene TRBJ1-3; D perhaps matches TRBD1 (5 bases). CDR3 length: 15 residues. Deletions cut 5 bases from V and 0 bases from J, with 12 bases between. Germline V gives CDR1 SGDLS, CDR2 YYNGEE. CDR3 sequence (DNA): TGTGCCAGCAGTGGGGGGACCACCTCTGGAAACACCATATATTTT. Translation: CASSGGTTSGNTIYF.

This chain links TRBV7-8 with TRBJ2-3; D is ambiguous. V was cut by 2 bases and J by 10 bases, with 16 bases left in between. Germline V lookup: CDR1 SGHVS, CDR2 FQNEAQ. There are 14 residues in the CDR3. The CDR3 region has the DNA TGTGCCAGCAGCTTACTGAAAGTGGGGTCGGCGCAGTATTTT. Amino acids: CASSLLKVGSAQYF. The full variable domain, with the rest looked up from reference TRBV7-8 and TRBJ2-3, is GAGVSQSPRYKVAKRGQDVALRCDPISGHVSLFWYQQALGQGPEFLTYFQNEAQLDKSGLPSDRFFAERPEGSVSTLKIQRTQQEDSAVYLCASSLLKVGSAQYFGPGTRLTVL.

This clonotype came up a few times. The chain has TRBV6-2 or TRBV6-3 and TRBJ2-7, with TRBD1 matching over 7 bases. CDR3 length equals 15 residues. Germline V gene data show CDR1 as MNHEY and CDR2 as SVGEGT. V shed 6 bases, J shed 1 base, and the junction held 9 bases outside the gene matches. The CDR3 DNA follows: TGTGCCAGCAGCCGCGACAGGGCTCCTTCCTACGAGCAGTACTTC. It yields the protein CASSRDRAPSYEQYF.

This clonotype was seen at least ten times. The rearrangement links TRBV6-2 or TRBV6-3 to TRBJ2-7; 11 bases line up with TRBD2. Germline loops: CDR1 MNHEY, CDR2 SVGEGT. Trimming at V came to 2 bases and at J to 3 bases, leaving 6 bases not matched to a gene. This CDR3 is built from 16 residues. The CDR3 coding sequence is TGTGCCAGCAGTTACGTAGCGGGAGGGACAAACTACGAGCAGTACTTC. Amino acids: CASSYVAGGTNYEQYF.

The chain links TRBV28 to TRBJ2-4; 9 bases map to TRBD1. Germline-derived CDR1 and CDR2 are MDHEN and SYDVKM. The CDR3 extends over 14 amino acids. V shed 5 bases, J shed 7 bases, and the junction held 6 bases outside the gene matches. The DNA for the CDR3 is TGTGCCAGCAGTCCTCCCGGGACAGGGAACATTCAGTACTTC. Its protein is CASSPPGTGNIQYF.

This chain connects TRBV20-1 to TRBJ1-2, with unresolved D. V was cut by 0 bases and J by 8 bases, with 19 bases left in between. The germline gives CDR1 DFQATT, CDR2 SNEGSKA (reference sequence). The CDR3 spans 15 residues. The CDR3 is CSARDFLREDKGYTF. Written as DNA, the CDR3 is TGCAGTGCTAGAGATTTTCTAAGGGAAGATAAGGGCTACACCTTC.

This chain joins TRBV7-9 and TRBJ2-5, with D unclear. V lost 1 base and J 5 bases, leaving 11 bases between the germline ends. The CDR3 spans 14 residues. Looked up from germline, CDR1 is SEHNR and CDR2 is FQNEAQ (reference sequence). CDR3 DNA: TGTGCCAGCAGCTTAGAGCTCACCAGGGAGACCCAGTACTTC. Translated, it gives CASSLELTRETQYF.

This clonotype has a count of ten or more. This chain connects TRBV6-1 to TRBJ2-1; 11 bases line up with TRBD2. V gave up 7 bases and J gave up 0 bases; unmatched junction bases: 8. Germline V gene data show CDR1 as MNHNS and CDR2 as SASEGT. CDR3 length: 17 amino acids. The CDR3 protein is CASTGSGRGLSYNEQFF. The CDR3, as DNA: TGTGCCAGCACAGGTAGCGGGAGGGGCCTCTCCTACAATGAGCAGTTCTTC.

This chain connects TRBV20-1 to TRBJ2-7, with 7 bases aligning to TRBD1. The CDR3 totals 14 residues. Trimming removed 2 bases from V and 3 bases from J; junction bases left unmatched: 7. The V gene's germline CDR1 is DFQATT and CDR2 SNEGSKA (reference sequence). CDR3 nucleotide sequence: TGCAGTGCTAGAAGGGACAGAAAGAACTACGAGCAGTACTTC. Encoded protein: CSARRDRKNYEQYF.

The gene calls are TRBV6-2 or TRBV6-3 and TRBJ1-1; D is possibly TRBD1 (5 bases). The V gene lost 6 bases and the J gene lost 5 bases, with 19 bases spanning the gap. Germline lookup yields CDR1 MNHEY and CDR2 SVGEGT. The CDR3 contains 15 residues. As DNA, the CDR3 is TGTGCCAGCAGGGTAACCGGGCAGGGAGGGACTGAAGCTTTCTTT. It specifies CASRVTGQGGTEAFF.

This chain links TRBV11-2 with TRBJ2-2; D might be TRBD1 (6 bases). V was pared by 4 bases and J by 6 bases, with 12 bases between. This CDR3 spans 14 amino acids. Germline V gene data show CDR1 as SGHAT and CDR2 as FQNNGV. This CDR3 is CASSSLRGPGELFF. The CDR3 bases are TGTGCCAGCAGCTCCCTCAGGGGTCCCGGGGAGCTGTTTTTT.

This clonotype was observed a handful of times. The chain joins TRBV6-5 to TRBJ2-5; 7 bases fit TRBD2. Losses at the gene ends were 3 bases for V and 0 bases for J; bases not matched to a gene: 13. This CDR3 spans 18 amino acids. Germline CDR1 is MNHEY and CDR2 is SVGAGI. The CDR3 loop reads CASSYLAGVFTHQETQYF. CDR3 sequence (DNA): TGTGCCAGCAGTTATTTGGCGGGAGTTTTCACCCACCAAGAGACCCAGTACTTC.

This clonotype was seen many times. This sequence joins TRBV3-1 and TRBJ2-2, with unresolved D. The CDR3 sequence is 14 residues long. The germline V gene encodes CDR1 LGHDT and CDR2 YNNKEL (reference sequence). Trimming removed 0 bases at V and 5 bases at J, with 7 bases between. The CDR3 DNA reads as TGTGCCAGCAGCCAAGATCGAGGTACCGGGGAGCTGTTTTTT. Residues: CASSQDRGTGELFF.

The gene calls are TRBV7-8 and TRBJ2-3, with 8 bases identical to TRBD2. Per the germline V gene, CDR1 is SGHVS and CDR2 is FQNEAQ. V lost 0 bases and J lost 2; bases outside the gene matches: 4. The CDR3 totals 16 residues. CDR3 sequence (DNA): TGTGCCAGCAGCTTAGCCCCTAGCGGGTTCACAGATACGCAGTATTTT. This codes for CASSLAPSGFTDTQYF. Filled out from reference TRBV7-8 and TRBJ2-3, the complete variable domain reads GAGVSQSPRYKVAKRGQDVALRCDPISGHVSLFWYQQALGQGPEFLTYFQNEAQLDKSGLPSDRFFAERPEGSVSTLKIQRTQQEDSAVYLCASSLAPSGFTDTQYFGPGTRLTVL.

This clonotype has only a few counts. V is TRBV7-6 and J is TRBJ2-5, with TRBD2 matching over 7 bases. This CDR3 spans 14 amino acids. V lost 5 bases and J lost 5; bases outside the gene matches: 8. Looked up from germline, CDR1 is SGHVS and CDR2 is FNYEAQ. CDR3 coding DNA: TGTGCCAGCAGCCCCGGTCTCGGGGGGGAGACCCAGTACTTC. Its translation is CASSPGLGGETQYF.

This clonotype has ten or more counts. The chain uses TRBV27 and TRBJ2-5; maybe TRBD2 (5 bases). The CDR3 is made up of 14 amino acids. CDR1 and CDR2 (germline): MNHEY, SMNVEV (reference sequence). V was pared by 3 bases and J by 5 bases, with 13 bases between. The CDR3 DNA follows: TGTGCCAGCAGTTTGATGGGAGCTCGGGAGACCCAGTACTTC. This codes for CASSLMGARETQYF.

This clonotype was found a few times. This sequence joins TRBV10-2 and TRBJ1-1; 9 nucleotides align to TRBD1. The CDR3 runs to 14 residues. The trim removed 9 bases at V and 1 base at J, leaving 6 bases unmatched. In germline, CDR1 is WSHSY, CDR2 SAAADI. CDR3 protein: CASGQGITNTEAFF. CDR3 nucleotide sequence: TGCGCCAGTGGACAGGGGATTACGAACACTGAAGCTTTCTTT.

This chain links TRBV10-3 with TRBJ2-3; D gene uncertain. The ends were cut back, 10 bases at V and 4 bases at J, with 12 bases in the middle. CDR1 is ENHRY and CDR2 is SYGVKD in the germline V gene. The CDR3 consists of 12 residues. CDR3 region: CATLGDSDTQYF. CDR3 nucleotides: TGTGCCACCTTGGGCGATTCAGATACGCAGTATTTT.

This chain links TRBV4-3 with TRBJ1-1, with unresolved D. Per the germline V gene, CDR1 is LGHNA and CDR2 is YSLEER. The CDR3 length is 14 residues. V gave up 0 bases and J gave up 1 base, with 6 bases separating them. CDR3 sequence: CASSQDSGNTEAFF. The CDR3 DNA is TGCGCCAGCAGCCAAGATTCGGGGAACACTGAAGCTTTCTTT.

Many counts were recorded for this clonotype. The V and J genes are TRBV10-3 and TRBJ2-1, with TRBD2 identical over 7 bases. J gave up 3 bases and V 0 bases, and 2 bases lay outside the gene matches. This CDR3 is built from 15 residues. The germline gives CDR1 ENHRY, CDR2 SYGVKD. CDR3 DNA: TGTGCCATCAGTGAGTCCGGGGGGTTCTACAATGAGCAGTTCTTC. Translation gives CAISESGGFYNEQFF.

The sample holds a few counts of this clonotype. CDR3 loop: CASSFSLGGTRFSYEQYF. As DNA, the CDR3 is TGTGCCAGCAGTTTTTCATTGGGCGGGACACGATTCTCCTACGAGCAGTACTTC. The genes are TRBV28 and TRBJ2-7; possibly TRBD1 or TRBD2 for D (6 bases each). V gave up 3 bases and J gave up 0 bases, with 21 bases separating them. This CDR3 spans 18 amino acids. In germline, CDR1 is MDHEN, CDR2 SYDVKM.

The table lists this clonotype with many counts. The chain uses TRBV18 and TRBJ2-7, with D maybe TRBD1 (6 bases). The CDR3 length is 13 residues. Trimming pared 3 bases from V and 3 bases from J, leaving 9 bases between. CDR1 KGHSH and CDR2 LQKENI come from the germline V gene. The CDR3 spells CASSPTRGYEQYF. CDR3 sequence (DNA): TGTGCCAGCTCACCCACCAGGGGCTACGAGCAGTACTTC.

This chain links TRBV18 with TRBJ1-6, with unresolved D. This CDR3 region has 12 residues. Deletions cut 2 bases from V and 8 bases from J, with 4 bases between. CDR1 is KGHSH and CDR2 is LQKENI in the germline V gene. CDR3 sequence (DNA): TGTGCCAGCTCACCAGGGTATTCACCCCTCCACTTT. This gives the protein CASSPGYSPLHF.

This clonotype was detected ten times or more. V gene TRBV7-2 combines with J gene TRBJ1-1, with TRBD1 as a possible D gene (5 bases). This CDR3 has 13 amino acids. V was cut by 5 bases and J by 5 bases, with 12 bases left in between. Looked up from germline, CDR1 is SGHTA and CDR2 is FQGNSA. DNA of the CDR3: TGTGCCAGCAGCAGAGGGGCGCGGACTGAAGCTTTCTTT. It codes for CASSRGARTEAFF.

CDR3 loop: CASSSRATRGYNEQFF. CDR3 nucleotide sequence: TGTGCCAGCAGTTCACGGGCCACGCGCGGGTACAATGAGCAGTTCTTC. The chain couples TRBV27 to TRBJ2-1; possibly TRBD2 for D (5 bases). The CDR3 runs to 16 residues. V lost 4 bases and J 4 bases, leaving 17 bases between the germline ends. The germline CDR1 and CDR2 sequences are MNHEY and SMNVEV (reference sequence).

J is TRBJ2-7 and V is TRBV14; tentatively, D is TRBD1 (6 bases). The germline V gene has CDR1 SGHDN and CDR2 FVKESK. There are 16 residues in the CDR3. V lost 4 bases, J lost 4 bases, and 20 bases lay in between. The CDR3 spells CASSRTSGTSYYEQYF. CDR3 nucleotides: TGTGCCAGCAGCCGAACTTCCGGGACAAGCTATTACGAGCAGTACTTC.

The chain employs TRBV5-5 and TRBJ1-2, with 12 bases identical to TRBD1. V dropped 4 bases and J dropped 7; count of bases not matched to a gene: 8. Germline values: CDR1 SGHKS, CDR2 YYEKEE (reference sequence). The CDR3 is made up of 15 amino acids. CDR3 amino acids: CASSIGTGGAGGYTF. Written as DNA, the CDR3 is TGTGCCAGCAGCATAGGGACAGGGGGCGCGGGTGGCTACACCTTC.